Below, one T cell receptor (beta chain) is given with its context. The target antigen is unknown. This record belongs to a study of PD-1 blockade in classical Hodgkin lymphoma. Findings and limits, study-wide: Complete responders entered with baseline diversity on par with newly diagnosed patients, the results showed.

The CDR3 runs to 15 residues. V gave up 7 bases and J gave up 2 bases; unmatched junction bases: 9. Germline CDR1 MNHNS, CDR2 SASEGT. The time point is: cycle 4 day 1 (C4D1), after more than five weeks of nivolumab. Each patient experienced a relapse that followed autologous stem cell transplantation, and brentuximab vedotin exposure varied. Thawed PBMCs were the source of CD8+ T cells, obtained through magnetic negative selection. Profiling relied on immunoSEQ multiplex PCR, and the TCRdb table lists in-frame clones only, not all of them. The sample has some 8,800 clones, approximately 78% seen once; the top ten hold roughly 30%.

This chain links TRBV6-1 with TRBJ2-5; 8 nucleotides match TRBD1. This material consisted of CD8+ T cells from blood, taken before the fourth cycle of nivolumab. This clonotype originated in a human donor with classical Hodgkin lymphoma. In nucleotides, the CDR3 is TGTGCCAGCAATGGGGTTCAGGGGGCGCAAGAGACCCAGTACTTC. It yields the protein CASNGVQGAQETQYF.